The clone carrying this T cell receptor beta chain was counted once. The germline CDR1 and CDR2 sequences are WSHSY and SAAADI. Trimming cost V 5 bases and J 2 bases; bases outside gene matches: 13. The CDR3 is made up of 17 amino acids. The data were obtained in a study of shared clonotypes between healthy human individuals. Here immunoSEQ multiplex PCR was the method, and the copy in TCRdb shows in-frame clones only, minus some. This sample has roughly 500,000 clones; 76% occur once, and the top ten carry 13%. V usage is TRBV10-2 and J usage is TRBJ2-7, with 9 bases lining up with TRBD2. The sequence was obtained from a woman aged 40-49 years in good health. Some clones in this sample may be carry-over from other donors' samples. The sample consisted of PBMCs. CDR3 in DNA: TGCGCCAGCAGTACCGCCGGTGGGGCGGGAGGGGCCTACGAGCAGTACTTC. Protein: CASSTAGGAGGAYEQYF.